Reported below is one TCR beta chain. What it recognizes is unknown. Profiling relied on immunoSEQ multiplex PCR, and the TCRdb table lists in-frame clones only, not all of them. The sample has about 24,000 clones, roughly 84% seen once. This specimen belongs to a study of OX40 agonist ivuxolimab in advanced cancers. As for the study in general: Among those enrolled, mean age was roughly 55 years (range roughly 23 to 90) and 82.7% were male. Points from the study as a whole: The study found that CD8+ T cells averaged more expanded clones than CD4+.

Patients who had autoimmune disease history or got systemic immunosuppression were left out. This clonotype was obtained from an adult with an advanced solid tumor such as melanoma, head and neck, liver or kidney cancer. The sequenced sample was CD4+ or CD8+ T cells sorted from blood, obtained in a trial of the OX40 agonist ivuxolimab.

The CDR3: CATGRDSYNEQFF. The DNA of the CDR3 is TGCGCCACAGGGAGGGACTCCTACAATGAGCAGTTCTTC. V is TRBV4-1 and J is TRBJ2-1; TRBD2 matches 7 bases. V gave up 10 bases and J gave up 0 bases; unmatched junction bases: 3. Germline V gives CDR1 MGHRA, CDR2 YSYEKL. The CDR3 sequence is 13 residues long.